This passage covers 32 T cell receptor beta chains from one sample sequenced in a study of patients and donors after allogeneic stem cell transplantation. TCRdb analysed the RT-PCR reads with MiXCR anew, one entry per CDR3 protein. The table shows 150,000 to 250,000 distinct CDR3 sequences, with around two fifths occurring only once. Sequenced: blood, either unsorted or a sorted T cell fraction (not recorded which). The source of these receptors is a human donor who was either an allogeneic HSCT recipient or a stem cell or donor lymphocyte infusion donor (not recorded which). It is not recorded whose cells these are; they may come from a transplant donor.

CDR3: CASSFWGGGGEKLFF. CDR3 sequence (DNA): TGTGCCAGCAGTTTTTGGGGGGGTGGCGGTGAAAAACTGTTTTTT. The rearrangement joins TRBV12-3 or TRBV12-4 to TRBJ1-4, with D maybe TRBD1 (5 bases). The length of the CDR3 is 15 residues. Trimming took off 3 bases at V and 7 bases at J, with 15 bases between the two ends.

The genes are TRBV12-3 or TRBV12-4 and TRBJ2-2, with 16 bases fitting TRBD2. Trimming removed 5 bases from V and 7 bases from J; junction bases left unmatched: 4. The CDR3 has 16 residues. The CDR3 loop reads CASSGTSGRAGGELFF. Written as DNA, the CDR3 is TGTGCCAGCAGTGGGACTAGCGGGAGGGCCGGCGGGGAGCTGTTTTTT.

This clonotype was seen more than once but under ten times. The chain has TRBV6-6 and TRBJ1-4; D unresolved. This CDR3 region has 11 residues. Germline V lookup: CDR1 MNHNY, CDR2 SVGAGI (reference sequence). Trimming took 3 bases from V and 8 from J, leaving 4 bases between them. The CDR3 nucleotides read TGTGCCAGCAGTTATGGCGAAAAACTGTTTTTT. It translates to CASSYGEKLFF.

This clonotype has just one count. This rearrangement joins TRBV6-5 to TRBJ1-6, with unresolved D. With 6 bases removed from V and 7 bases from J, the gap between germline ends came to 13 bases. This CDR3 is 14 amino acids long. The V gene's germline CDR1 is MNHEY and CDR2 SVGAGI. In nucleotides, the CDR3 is TGTGCCAGCAGCCCGACCGACGTAAATTCACCCCTCCACTTT. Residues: CASSPTDVNSPLHF.

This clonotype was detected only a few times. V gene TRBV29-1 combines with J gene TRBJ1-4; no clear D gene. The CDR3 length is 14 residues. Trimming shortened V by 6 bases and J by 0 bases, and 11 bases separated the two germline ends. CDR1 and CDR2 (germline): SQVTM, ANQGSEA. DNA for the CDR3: TGCAGCGTGGGCGTAAGATCAACTAATGAAAAACTGTTTTTT. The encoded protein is CSVGVRSTNEKLFF.

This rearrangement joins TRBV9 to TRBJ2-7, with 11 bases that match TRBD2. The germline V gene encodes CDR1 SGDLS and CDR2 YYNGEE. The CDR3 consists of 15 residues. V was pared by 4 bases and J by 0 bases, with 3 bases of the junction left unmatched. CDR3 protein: CASSPGLAVSYEQYF. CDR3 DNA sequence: TGTGCCAGCAGCCCGGGACTAGCGGTCTCCTACGAGCAGTACTTC.

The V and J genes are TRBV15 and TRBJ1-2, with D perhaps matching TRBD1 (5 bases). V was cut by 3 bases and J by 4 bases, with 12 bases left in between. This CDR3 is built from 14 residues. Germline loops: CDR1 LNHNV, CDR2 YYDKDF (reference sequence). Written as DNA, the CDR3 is TGTGCCACCAGCAGGACGGGGCTTACCTATGGCTACACCTTC. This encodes CATSRTGLTYGYTF.

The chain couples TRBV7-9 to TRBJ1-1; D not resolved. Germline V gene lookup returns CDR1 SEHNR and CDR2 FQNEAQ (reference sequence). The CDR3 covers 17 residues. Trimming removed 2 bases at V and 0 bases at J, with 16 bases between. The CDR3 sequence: CASSLTEGPGMNTEAFF. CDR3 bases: TGTGCCAGCAGCTTAACGGAGGGTCCGGGGATGAACACTGAAGCTTTCTTT.

CDR3 in amino acids: CASSWGIGGELFF. The CDR3 region has the DNA TGCGCCAGCAGCTGGGGTATTGGCGGGGAGCTGTTTTTT. This rearrangement joins TRBV5-1 to TRBJ2-2; D unclear. The ends were cut back, 3 bases at V and 7 bases at J, with 10 bases in the middle. Germline lookup yields CDR1 SGHRS and CDR2 YFSETQ. The CDR3 length is 13 residues.

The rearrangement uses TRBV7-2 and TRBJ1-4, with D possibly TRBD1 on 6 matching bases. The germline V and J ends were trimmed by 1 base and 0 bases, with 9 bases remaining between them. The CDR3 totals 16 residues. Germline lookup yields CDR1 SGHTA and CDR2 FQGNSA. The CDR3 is CASSLGNRATNEKLFF. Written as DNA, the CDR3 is TGTGCCAGCAGCTTAGGGAACAGGGCAACTAATGAAAAACTGTTTTTT.

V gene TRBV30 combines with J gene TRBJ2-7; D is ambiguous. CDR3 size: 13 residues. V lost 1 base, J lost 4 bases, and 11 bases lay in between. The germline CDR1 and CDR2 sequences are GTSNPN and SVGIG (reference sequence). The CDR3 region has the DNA TGTGCCTGGAGTGAGAATCTGTCGTACGAGCAGTACTTC. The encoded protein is CAWSENLSYEQYF.

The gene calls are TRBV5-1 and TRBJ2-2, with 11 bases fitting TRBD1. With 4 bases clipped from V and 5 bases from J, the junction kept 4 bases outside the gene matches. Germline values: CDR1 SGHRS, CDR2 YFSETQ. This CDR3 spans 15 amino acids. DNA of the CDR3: TGCGCCAGCAGCATCGGACAGGGGGCAACCGGGGAGCTGTTTTTT. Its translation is CASSIGQGATGELFF.

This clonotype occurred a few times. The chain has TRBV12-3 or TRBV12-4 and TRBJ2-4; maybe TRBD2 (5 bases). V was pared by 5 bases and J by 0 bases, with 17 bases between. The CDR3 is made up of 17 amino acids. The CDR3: CASSLRGRTTAKNIQYF. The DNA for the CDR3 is TGTGCCAGCAGTCTCCGAGGGCGTACAACAGCCAAAAACATTCAGTACTTC.

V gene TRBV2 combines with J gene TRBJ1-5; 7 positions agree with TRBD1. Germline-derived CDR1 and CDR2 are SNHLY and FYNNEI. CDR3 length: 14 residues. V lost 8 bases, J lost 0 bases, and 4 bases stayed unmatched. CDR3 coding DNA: TGTGCCAGCCAGGAGGGGGCTAGCAATCAGCCCCAGCATTTT. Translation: CASQEGASNQPQHF.

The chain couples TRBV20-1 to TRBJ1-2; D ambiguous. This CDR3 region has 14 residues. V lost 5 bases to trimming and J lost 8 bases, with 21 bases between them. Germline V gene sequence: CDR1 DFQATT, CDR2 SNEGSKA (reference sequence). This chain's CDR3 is CSAEGRPLMKGYTF. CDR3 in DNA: TGCAGTGCTGAAGGTCGACCCTTAATGAAGGGCTACACCTTC.

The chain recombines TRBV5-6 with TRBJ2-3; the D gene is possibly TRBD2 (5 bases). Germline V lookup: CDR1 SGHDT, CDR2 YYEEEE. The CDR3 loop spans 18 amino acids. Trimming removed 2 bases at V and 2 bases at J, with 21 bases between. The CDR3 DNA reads TGTGCCAGCAGCTTTACGACTATACGCGGAGAATTCACAGATACGCAGTATTTT. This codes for CASSFTTIRGEFTDTQYF.

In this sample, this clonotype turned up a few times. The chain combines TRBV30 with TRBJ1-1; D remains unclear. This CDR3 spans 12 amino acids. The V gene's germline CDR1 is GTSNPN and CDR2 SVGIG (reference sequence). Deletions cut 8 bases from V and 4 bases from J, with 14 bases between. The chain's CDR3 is CAGGRESTEAFF. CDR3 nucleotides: TGTGCCGGCGGTAGGGAAAGCACTGAAGCTTTCTTT.

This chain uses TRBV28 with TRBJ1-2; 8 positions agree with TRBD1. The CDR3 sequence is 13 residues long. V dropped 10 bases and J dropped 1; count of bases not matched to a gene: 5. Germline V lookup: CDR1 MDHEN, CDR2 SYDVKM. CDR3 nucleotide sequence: TGTGCCACCGTACAGGGGGATAACTATGGCTACACCTTC. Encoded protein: CATVQGDNYGYTF.

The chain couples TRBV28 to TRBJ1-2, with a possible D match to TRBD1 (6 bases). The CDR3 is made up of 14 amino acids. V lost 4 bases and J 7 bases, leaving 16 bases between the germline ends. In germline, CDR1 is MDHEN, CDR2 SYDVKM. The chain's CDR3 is CASSYGDRYSGYTF. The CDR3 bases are TGTGCCAGCAGTTATGGAGACAGGTACTCTGGCTACACCTTC.

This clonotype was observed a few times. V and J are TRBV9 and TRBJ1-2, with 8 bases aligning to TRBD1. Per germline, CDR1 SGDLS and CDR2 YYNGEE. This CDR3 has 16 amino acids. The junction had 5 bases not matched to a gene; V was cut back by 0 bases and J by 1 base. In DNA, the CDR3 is TGTGCCAGCAGCGTAGGGACAGGGCTTTTTAACTATGGCTACACCTTC. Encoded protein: CASSVGTGLFNYGYTF.

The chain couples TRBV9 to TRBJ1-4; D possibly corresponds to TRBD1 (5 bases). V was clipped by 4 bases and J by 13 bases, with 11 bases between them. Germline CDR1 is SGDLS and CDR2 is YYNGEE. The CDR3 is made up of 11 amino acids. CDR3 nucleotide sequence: TGTGCCAGCAGCATCTCCGGGGGACTGTTTTTT. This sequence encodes CASSISGGLFF. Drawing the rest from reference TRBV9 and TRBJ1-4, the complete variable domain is DSGVTQTPKHLITATGQRVTLRCSPRSGDLSVYWYQQSLDQGLQFLIQYYNGEERAKGNILERFSAQQFPDLHSELNLSSLELGDSALYFCASSISGGLFFGSGTQLSVL.

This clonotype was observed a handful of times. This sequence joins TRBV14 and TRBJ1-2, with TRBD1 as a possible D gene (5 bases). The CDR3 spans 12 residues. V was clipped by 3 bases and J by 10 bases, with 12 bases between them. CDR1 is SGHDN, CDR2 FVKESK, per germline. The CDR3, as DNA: TGTGCCAGCAGCCAGGCGGGGCTTGCCTACACCTTC. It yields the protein CASSQAGLAYTF.

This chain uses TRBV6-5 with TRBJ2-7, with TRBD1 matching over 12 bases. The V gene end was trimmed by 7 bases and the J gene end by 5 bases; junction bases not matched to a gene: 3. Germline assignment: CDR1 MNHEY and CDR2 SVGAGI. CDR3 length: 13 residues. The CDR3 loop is CASMGTGGNEQYF. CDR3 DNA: TGTGCCAGCATGGGGACAGGGGGCAACGAGCAGTACTTC.

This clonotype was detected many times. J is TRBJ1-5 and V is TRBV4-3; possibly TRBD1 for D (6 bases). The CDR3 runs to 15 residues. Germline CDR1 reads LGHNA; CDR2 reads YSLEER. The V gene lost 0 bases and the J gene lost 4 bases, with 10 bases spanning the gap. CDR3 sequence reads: CASSQERGGNQPQHF. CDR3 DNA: TGCGCCAGCAGCCAAGAGAGGGGGGGGAATCAGCCCCAGCATTTT.

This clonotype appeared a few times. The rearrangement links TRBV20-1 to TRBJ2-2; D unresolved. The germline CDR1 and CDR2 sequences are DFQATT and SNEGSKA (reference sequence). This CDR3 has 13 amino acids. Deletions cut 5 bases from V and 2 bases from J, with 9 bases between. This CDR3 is CSARTFNTGELFF. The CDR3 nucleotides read TGCAGTGCTCGAACATTCAACACCGGGGAGCTGTTTTTT.

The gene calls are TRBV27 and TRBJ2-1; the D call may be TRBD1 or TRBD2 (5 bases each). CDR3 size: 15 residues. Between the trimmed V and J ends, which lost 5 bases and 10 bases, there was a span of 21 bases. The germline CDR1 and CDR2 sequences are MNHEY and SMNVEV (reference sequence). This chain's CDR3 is CASSLSEGDKLEQFF. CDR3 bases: TGTGCCAGCAGTCTTAGCGAAGGGGATAAGTTGGAGCAGTTCTTC.

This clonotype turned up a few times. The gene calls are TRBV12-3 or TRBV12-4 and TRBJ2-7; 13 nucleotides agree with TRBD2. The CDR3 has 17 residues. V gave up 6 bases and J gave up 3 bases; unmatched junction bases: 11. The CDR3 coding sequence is TGTGCCAGCAGCCCCGGGACTAGCGGGATAGTTGGCTACGAGCAGTACTTC. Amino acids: CASSPGTSGIVGYEQYF.

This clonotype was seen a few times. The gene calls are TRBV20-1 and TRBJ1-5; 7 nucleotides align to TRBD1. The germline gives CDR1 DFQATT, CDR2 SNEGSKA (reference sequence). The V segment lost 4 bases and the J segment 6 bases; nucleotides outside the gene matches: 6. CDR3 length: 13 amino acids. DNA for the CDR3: TGCAGTGCTACTGGACAGGACGGTCAGCCCCAGCATTTT. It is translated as CSATGQDGQPQHF.

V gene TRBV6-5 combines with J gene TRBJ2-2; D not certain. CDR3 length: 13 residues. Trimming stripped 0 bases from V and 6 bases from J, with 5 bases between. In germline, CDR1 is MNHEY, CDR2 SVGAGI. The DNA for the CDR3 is TGTGCCAGCAGTTACTCCGAGTCCGGGGAGCTGTTTTTT. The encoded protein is CASSYSESGELFF.

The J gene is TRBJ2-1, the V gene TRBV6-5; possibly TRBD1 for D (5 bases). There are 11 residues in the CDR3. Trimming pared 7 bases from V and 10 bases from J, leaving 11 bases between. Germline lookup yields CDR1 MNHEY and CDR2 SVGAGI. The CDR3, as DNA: TGTGCCAGCATAGAAGGGGTCGAGCAGTTCTTC. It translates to CASIEGVEQFF.

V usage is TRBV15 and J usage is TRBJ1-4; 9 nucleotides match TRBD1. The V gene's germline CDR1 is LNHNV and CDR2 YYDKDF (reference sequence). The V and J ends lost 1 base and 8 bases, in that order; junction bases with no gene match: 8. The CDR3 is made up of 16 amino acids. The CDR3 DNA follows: TGTGCCACCAGCAGAGCCCTGACAGGGGGTGTGGAAAAACTGTTTTTT. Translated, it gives CATSRALTGGVEKLFF. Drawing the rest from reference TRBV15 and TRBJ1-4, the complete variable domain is DAMVIQNPRYQVTQFGKPVTLSCSQTLNHNVMYWYQQKSSQAPKLLFHYYDKDFNNEADTPDNFQSRRPNTSFCFLDIRSPGLGDTAMYLCATSRALTGGVEKLFFGSGTQLSVL.

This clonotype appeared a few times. CDR3: CASSQEGIWTEAFF. CDR3 DNA sequence: TGCGCCAGCAGCCAAGAAGGCATTTGGACTGAAGCTTTCTTT. The chain recombines TRBV4-1 with TRBJ1-1; the D is unclear. V gave up 0 bases and J gave up 5 bases, with 10 bases separating them. Germline V gives CDR1 MGHRA, CDR2 YSYEKL. CDR3 length equals 14 residues.